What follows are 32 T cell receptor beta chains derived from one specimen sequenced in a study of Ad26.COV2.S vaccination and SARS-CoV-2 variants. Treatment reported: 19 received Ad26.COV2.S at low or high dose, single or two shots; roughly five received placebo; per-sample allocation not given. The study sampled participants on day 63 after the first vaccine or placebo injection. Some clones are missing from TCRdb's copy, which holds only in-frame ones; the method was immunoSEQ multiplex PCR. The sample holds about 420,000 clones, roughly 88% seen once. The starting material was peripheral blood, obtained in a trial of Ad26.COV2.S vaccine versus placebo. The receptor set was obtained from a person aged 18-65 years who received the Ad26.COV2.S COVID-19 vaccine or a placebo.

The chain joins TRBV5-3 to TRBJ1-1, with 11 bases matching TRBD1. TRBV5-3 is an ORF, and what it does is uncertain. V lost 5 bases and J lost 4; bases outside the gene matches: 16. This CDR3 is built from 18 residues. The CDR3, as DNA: TGTGCCAGAAGGGATGTTGTTGGTAGTGGGACAGGGGGCACTGAAGCTTTCTTT. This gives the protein CARRDVVGSGTGGTEAFF.

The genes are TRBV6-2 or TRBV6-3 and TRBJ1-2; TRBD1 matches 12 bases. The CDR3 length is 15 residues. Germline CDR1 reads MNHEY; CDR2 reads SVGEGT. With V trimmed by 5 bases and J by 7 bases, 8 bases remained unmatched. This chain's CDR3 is CASSPPGQGARGYTF. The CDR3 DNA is TGTGCCAGCAGTCCCCCGGGACAGGGGGCGCGTGGCTACACCTTC.

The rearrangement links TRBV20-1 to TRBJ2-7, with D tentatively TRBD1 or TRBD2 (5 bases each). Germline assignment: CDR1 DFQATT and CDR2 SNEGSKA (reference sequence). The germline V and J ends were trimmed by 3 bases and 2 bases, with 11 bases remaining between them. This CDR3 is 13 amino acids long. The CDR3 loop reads CSASLGTTYEQYF. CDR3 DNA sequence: TGCAGTGCTAGTCTGGGGACGACCTACGAGCAGTACTTC.

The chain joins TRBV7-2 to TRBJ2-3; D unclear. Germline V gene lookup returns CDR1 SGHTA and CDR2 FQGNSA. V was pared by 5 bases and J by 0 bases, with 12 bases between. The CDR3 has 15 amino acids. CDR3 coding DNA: TGTGCCAGCAGCCCCCAGGTGTCTAGCACAGATACGCAGTATTTT. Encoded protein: CASSPQVSSTDTQYF.

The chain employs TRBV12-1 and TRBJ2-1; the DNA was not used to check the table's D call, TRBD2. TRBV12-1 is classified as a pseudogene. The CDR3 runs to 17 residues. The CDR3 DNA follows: TGTGCCAGCAGCCTACACCTAGCGGGGGACGTCTACAATGAGCAGTTCTTC. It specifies CASSLHLAGDVYNEQFF.

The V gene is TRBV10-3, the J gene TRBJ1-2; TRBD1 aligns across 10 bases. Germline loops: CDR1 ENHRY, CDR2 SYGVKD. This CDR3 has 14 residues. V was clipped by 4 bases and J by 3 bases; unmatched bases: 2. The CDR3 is CAISGQGADYGYTF. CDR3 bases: TGTGCCATCAGTGGACAGGGGGCGGACTATGGCTACACCTTC.

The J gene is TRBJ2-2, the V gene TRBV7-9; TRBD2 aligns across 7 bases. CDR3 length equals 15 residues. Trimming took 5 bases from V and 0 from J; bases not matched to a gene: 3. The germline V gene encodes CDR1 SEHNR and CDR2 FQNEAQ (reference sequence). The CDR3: CASSPRGANTGELFF. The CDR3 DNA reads TGTGCCAGCAGCCCTCGGGGGGCGAACACCGGGGAGCTGTTTTTT.

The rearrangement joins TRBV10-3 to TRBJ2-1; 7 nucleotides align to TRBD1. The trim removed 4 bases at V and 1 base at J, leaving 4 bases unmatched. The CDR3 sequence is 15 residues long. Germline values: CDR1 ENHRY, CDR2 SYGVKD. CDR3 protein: CAISVETGSYNEQFF. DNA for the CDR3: TGTGCCATCAGTGTGGAGACAGGGTCCTACAATGAGCAGTTCTTC.

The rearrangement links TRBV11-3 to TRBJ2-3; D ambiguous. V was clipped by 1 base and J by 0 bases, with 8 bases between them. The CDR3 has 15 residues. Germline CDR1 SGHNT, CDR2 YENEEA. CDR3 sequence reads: CASSLGVDSTDTQYF. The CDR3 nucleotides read TGTGCCAGCAGCTTAGGAGTTGACAGCACAGATACGCAGTATTTT.

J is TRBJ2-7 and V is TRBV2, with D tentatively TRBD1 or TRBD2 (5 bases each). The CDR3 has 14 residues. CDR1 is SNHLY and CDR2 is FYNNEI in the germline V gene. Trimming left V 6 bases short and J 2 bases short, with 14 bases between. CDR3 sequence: CASREGRTTYEQYF. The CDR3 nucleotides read TGTGCCAGCAGAGAGGGACGCACAACCTACGAGCAGTACTTC.

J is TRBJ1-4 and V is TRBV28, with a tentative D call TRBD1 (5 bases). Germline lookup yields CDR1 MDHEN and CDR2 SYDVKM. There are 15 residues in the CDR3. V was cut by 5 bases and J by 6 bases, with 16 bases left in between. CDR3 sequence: CASSNSQGLYEKLFF. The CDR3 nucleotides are TGTGCCAGCAGTAACTCGCAGGGTCTTTATGAAAAACTGTTTTTT.

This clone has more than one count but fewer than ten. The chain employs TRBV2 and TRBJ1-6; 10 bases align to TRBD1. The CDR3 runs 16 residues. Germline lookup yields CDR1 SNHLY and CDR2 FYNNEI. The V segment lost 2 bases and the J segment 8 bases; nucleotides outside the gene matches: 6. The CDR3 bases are TGTGCCAGCAGTGAACGACAGGGGGCAGCATATTCACCCCTCCACTTT. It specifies CASSERQGAAYSPLHF.

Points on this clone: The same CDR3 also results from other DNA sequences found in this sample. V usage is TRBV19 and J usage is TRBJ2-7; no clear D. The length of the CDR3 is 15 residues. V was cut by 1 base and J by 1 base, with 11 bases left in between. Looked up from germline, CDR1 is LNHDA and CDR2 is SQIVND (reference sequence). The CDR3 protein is CASSIGSGISYEQYF. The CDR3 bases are TGTGCCAGTAGTATAGGGTCAGGAATTTCCTACGAGCAGTACTTC.

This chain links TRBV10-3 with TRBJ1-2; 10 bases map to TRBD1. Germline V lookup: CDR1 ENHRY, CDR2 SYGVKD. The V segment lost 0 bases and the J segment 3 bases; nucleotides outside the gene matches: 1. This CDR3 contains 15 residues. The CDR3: CAISESGTGDYGYTF. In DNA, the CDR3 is TGTGCCATCAGTGAGTCAGGGACAGGGGACTATGGCTACACCTTC.

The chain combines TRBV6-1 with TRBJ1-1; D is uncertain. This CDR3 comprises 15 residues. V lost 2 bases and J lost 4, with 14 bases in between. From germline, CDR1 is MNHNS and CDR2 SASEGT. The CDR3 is CASSEIPGAITEAFF. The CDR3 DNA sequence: TGTGCCAGCAGTGAAATCCCGGGCGCGATCACTGAAGCTTTCTTT.

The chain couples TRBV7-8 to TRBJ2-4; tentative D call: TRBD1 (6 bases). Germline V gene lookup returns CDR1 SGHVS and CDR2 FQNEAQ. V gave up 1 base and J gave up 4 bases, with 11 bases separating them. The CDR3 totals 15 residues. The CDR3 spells CASSLVGQGKNIQYF. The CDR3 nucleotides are TGTGCCAGCAGCTTAGTCGGCCAGGGGAAAAACATTCAGTACTTC. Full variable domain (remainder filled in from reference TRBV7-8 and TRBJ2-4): GAGVSQSPRYKVAKRGQDVALRCDPISGHVSLFWYQQALGQGPEFLTYFQNEAQLDKSGLPSDRFFAERPEGSVSTLKIQRTQQEDSAVYLCASSLVGQGKNIQYFGAGTRLSVL.

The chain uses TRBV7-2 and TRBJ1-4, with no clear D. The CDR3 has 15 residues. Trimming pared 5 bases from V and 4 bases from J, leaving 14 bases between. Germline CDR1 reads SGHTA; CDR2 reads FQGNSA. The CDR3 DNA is TGTGCCAGCAGCAGCCAAGGGAGGCTTAATGAAAAACTGTTTTTT. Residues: CASSSQGRLNEKLFF. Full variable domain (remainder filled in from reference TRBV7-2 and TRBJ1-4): GAGVSQSPSNKVTEKGKDVELRCDPISGHTALYWYRQSLGQGLEFLIYFQGNSAPDKSGLPSDRFSAERTGGSVSTLTIQRTQQEDSAVYLCASSSQGRLNEKLFFGSGTQLSVL.

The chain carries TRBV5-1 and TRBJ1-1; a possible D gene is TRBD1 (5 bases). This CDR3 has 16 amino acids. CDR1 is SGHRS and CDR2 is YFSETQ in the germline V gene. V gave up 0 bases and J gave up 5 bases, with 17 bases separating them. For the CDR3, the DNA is TGCGCCAGCAGCTTGGTTGGGGGAGCGGTATGGACTGAAGCTTTCTTT. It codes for CASSLVGGAVWTEAFF.

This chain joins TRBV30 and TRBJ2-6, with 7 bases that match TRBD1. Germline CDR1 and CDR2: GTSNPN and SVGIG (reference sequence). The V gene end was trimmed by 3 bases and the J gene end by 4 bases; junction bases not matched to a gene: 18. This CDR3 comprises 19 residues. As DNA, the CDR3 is TGTGCCTGGAGCTTCCGGACAGGCCACCTAGGTGTAGGGGCCAACGTCCTGACTTTC. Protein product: CAWSFRTGHLGVGANVLTF.

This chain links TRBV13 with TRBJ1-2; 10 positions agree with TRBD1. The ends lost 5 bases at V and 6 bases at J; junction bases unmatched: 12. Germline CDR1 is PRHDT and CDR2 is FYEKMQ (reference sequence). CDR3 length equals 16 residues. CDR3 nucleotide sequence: TGTGCCAGCAGCACGGGACAGGGGTTAGCGCTGGATGGCTACACCTTC. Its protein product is CASSTGQGLALDGYTF.

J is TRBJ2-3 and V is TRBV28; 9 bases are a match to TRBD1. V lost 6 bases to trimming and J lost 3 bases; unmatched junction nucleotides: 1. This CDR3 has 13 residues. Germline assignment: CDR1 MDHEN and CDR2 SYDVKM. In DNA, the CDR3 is TGTGCCAGCAGGACAGGGGGGACAGATACGCAGTATTTT. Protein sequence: CASRTGGTDTQYF.

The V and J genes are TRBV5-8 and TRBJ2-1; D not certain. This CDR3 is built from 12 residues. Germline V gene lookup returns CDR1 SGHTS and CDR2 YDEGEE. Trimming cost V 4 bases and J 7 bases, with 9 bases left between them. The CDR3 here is CASSPRWNEQFF. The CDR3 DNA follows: TGTGCCAGCAGCCCCCGTTGGAATGAGCAGTTCTTC.

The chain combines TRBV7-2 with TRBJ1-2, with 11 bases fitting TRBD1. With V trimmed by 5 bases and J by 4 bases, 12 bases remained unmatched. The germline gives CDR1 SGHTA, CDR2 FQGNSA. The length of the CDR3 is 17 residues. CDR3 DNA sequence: TGTGCCAGCAGCCCGAGGACAGGGGGCGGTAGTTTCTATGGCTACACCTTC. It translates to CASSPRTGGGSFYGYTF.

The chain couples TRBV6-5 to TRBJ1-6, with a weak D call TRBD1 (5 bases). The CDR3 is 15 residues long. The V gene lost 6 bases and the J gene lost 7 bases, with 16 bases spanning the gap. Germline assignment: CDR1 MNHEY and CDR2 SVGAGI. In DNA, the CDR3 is TGTGCCAGCAGCCGGGACCACGGGTCGAATTCACCCCTCCACTTT. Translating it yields CASSRDHGSNSPLHF.

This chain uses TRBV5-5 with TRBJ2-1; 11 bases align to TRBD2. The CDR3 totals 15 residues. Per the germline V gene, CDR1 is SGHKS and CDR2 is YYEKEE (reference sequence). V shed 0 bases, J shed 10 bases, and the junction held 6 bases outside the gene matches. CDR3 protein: CASSLVRLAGGEQFF. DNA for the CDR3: TGTGCCAGCAGCTTGGTGAGGCTAGCGGGGGGCGAGCAGTTCTTC.

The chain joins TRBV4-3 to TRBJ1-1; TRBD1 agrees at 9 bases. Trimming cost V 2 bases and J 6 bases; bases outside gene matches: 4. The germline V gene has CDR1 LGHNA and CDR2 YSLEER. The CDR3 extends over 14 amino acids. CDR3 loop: CASSQPGQGSEAFF. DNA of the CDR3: TGCGCCAGCAGCCAACCGGGACAGGGCTCTGAAGCTTTCTTT.

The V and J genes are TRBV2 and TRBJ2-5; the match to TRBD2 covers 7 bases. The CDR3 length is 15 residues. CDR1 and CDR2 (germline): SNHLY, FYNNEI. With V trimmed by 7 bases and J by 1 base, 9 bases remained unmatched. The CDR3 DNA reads TGTGCCAGCATCGGTCTTAGCGGGCCCCAAGAGACCCAGTACTTC. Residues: CASIGLSGPQETQYF.

CDR3 amino acids: CASSFTSGVRETQYF. DNA of the CDR3: TGCGCCAGCAGCTTCACGTCAGGGGTAAGGGAGACCCAGTACTTC. The rearrangement links TRBV5-1 to TRBJ2-5; D is possibly TRBD1 (6 bases). Germline V gene sequence: CDR1 SGHRS, CDR2 YFSETQ. The CDR3 totals 15 residues. V was clipped by 2 bases and J by 5 bases, with 16 bases between them.

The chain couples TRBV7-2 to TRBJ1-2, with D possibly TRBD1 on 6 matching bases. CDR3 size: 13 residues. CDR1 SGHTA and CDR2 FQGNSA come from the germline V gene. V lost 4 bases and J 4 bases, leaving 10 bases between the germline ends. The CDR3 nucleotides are TGTGCCAGCAGCTACGGACAGATCTATGGCTACACCTTC. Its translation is CASSYGQIYGYTF.

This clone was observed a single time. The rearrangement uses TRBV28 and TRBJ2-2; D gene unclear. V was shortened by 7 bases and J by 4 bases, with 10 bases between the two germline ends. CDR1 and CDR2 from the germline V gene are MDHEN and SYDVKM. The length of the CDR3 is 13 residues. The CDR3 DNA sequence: TGTGCCAGCACCGGGCAGTTCACCGGGGAGCTGTTTTTT. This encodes CASTGQFTGELFF.

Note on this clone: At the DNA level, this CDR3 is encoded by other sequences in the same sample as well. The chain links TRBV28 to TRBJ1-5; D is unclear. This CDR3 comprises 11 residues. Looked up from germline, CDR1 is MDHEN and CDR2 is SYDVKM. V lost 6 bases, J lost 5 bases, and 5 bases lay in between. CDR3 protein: CASSRYQPQHF. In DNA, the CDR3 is TGTGCCAGCAGCCGTTATCAGCCCCAGCATTTT.

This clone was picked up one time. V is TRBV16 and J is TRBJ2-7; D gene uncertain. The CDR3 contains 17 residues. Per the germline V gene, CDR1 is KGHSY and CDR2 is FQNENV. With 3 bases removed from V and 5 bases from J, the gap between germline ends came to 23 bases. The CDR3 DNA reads TGTGCCAGCAGCCACCCTCTCACCGGAAAAGGGAATAACGAGCAGTACTTC. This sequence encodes CASSHPLTGKGNNEQYF.